This T cell receptor beta chain was documented in a study of human T cells and chemical hapten exposure. Study results and caveats: Versus controls, significantly more large CDR3 similarity clusters arose from expanded TCRs.

This CDR3 has 16 residues. V shed 5 bases, J shed 3 bases, and the junction held 8 bases outside the gene matches. CDR1 is MNHEY, CDR2 SMNVEV, per germline (reference sequence). This sample's time point: patch test 1, 2 weeks after DPC sensitization. Documented treatment: therapeutic diphenylcyclopropenone sensitization with weekly scalp DPC. TCRdb passed the RACE reads through MiXCR, listing each CDR3 protein once. The table has fewer than 130,000 distinct CDR3 sequences, about 11% seen once. Concerning this clonotype itself: Its target is not known.

The TCR comes from a woman in her thirties or forties with alopecia areata. Some clones in this sample may be carry-over from other donors' samples. The input for sequencing was whole blood, taken in connection with sensitization to the hapten diphenylcyclopropenone (DPC). The rearrangement joins TRBV27 to TRBJ1-5, with 9 nucleotides matching TRBD1. CDR3 region: CASSPWTGANNQPQHF. CDR3 nucleotide sequence: TGTGCCAGCAGTCCCTGGACAGGGGCGAACAATCAGCCCCAGCATTTT.